One sample yielded the 30 T cell receptor beta chains listed below, sequenced in a study of technical replicates of blood from several donors. Assay: immunoSEQ multiplex PCR; the TCRdb copy retains only in-frame clones and omits some. The sample lists tens of thousands of clones, roughly 84% occurring once. The sequencing sample was made of PBMCs. These receptors originate from a human donor in good health. Some clones in this sample may be carry-over from other donors' samples.

The rearrangement links TRBV5-1 to TRBJ1-2; 8 bases line up with TRBD1. V dropped 4 bases and J dropped 5; count of bases not matched to a gene: 10. This CDR3 is built from 15 residues. CDR1 is SGHRS and CDR2 is YFSETQ in the germline V gene. The CDR3 reads CASSRTGLRDYGYTF. The CDR3 DNA follows: TGCGCCAGCAGCAGGACAGGGCTGAGGGATTATGGCTACACCTTC.

This rearrangement joins TRBV7-9 to TRBJ2-7; a possible D gene is TRBD2 (5 bases). Germline V gives CDR1 SEHNR, CDR2 FQNEAQ (reference sequence). CDR3 length equals 14 residues. Trimming cost V 6 bases and J 0 bases, with 12 bases left between them. CDR3 coding DNA: TGTGCCAGCAGTTCAGTCGGACTCTCCTACGAGCAGTACTTC. As protein: CASSSVGLSYEQYF. The variable domain in full, completed from reference TRBV7-9 and TRBJ2-7, reads DTGVSQNPRHKITKRGQNVTFRCDPISEHNRLYWYRQTLGQGPEFLTYFQNEAQLEKSRLLSDRFSAERPKGSFSTLEIQRTEQGDSAMYLCASSSVGLSYEQYFGPGTRLTVT.

The table lists this clone with a count of one. The chain couples TRBV4-3 to TRBJ2-7; D may be TRBD2 (5 bases). The CDR3 runs to 14 residues. Per the germline V gene, CDR1 is LGHNA and CDR2 is YSLEER. V gave up 0 bases and J gave up 6 bases, with 12 bases separating them. This CDR3 reads CASSQDREGPEQYF. The DNA for the CDR3 is TGCGCCAGCAGCCAAGATCGAGAGGGCCCCGAGCAGTACTTC.

This clone was detected a few times. The CDR3 loop is CASSVIGNGGSYEQYF. The CDR3 coding sequence is TGTGCCAGCAGTGTTATCGGGAACGGGGGGTCGTACGAGCAGTACTTC. V is TRBV6-1 and J is TRBJ2-7; 7 bases are shared with TRBD2. The CDR3 totals 16 residues. Germline V CDR1 and CDR2: MNHNS, SASEGT. Losses at the gene ends were 4 bases for V and 4 bases for J; bases not matched to a gene: 13.

V is TRBV30 and J is TRBJ1-2; D is unclear. The CDR3 contains 13 residues. Germline values: CDR1 GTSNPN, CDR2 SVGIG (reference sequence). V was clipped by 2 bases and J by 5 bases, with 12 bases between them. CDR3 in DNA: TGTGCCTGGAGTACTGGCCAGACTTATGGCTACACCTTC. Its translation: CAWSTGQTYGYTF.

The chain combines TRBV7-9 with TRBJ2-2; TRBD2 matches 8 bases. This CDR3 region has 16 residues. The junction had 11 bases not matched to a gene; V was cut back by 5 bases and J by 6 bases. The germline gives CDR1 SEHNR, CDR2 FQNEAQ (reference sequence). CDR3 residues: CASSPQAGGAAGELFF. CDR3 in DNA: TGTGCCAGCAGCCCCCAAGCCGGGGGGGCCGCCGGGGAGCTGTTTTTT.

This sequence joins TRBV5-6 and TRBJ2-1, with D unresolved. Germline assignment: CDR1 SGHDT and CDR2 YYEEEE. The germline V and J ends were trimmed by 2 bases and 10 bases, with 10 bases remaining between them. The CDR3 contains 12 residues. The CDR3 reads CASSFQVEEQFF. DNA for the CDR3: TGTGCCAGCAGCTTCCAGGTAGAGGAGCAGTTCTTC.

The chain uses TRBV9 and TRBJ2-7; D gene unclear. CDR3 length equals 14 residues. Trimming cost V 1 base and J 3 bases, with 11 bases left between them. Germline V gene lookup returns CDR1 SGDLS and CDR2 YYNGEE. CDR3: CASSVSSGFYEQYF. Written as DNA, the CDR3 is TGTGCCAGCAGCGTAAGTTCAGGTTTCTACGAGCAGTACTTC.

The rearrangement joins TRBV5-3 to TRBJ2-1, with D possibly being TRBD2 (6 bases). Being an ORF, TRBV5-3 has a function that is uncertain. The CDR3 extends over 13 amino acids. Trimming took 4 bases from V and 10 from J, leaving 15 bases between them. This CDR3 is CARSLGASGEQFF. DNA of the CDR3: TGTGCCAGAAGCCTCGGGGCCAGCGGGGAGCAGTTCTTC.

The rearrangement uses TRBV25-1 and TRBJ2-1, with a weak D call TRBD1 (6 bases). Germline V gene lookup returns CDR1 MGHDK and CDR2 SYGVNS. The CDR3 spans 16 residues. Trimming shortened V by 2 bases and J by 1 base, and 12 bases separated the two germline ends. The CDR3 loop reads CASSEEGHPSYNEQFF. The DNA of the CDR3 is TGTGCCAGCAGTGAAGAGGGACACCCGTCCTACAATGAGCAGTTCTTC.

V is TRBV2 and J is TRBJ2-5; 8 nucleotides line up with TRBD1. The CDR3 has 14 amino acids. J was trimmed by 5 bases and V by 8 bases; bases with no gene match: 10. Germline CDR1 and CDR2: SNHLY and FYNNEI. The CDR3 nucleotides are TGTGCCAGCCCACCGACAGGGGTGGGGGAGACCCAGTACTTC. Its protein product is CASPPTGVGETQYF. The variable domain in full, with the rest retrieved from reference TRBV2 and TRBJ2-5, is EPEVTQTPSHQVTQMGQEVILRCVPISNHLYFYWYRQILGQKVEFLVSFYNNEISEKSEIFDDQFSVERPDGSNFTLKIRSTKLEDSAMYFCASPPTGVGETQYFGPGTRLLVL.

This clone was observed a handful of times. V and J are TRBV19 and TRBJ2-3, with 7 nucleotides matching TRBD1. Germline V lookup: CDR1 LNHDA, CDR2 SQIVND (reference sequence). The CDR3 totals 14 residues. Unmatched junction bases numbered 5, after V lost 6 bases and J lost 2 bases. CDR3 loop: CASSRGSHTDTQYF. The DNA for the CDR3 is TGTGCCAGTAGCAGGGGGTCCCACACAGATACGCAGTATTTT.

This chain joins TRBV2 and TRBJ2-5, with 7 nucleotides matching TRBD1. The CDR3 sequence is 13 residues long. The V gene's germline CDR1 is SNHLY and CDR2 FYNNEI. V was clipped by 7 bases and J by 2 bases; unmatched bases: 4. CDR3 nucleotide sequence: TGTGCCAGCATTAAGGGACAGCAAGAGACCCAGTACTTC. Amino acid sequence: CASIKGQQETQYF. Using reference TRBV2 and TRBJ2-5 for the parts outside the CDR3, the full variable domain is EPEVTQTPSHQVTQMGQEVILRCVPISNHLYFYWYRQILGQKVEFLVSFYNNEISEKSEIFDDQFSVERPDGSNFTLKIRSTKLEDSAMYFCASIKGQQETQYFGPGTRLLVL.

The gene calls are TRBV7-6 and TRBJ2-1, with TRBD2 matching over 10 bases. The trim removed 1 base at V and 4 bases at J, leaving 4 bases unmatched. In germline, CDR1 is SGHVS, CDR2 FNYEAQ. The CDR3 runs 16 residues. The CDR3 reads CASSLEGSGGYNEQFF. DNA for the CDR3: TGTGCCAGCAGCTTAGAGGGTAGCGGGGGGTACAATGAGCAGTTCTTC. Supplemented by reference TRBV7-6 and TRBJ2-1, the full variable domain reads GAGVSQSPRYKVTKRGQDVALRCDPISGHVSLYWYRQALGQGPEFLTYFNYEAQQDKSGLPNDRFSAERPEGSISTLTIQRTEQRDSAMYRCASSLEGSGGYNEQFFGPGTRLTVL.

This clone has only one observation. The chain uses TRBV30 and TRBJ2-5; 7 bases are a match to TRBD1. The CDR3 consists of 15 residues. J was trimmed by 0 bases and V by 2 bases; bases with no gene match: 6. Germline CDR1 reads GTSNPN; CDR2 reads SVGIG (reference sequence). CDR3 region: CAWSLETGNQETQYF. CDR3 coding DNA: TGTGCCTGGAGTTTAGAGACAGGGAACCAAGAGACCCAGTACTTC.

This clone occurred a few times. The chain couples TRBV2 to TRBJ2-2, with D perhaps TRBD1 (6 bases). CDR3 length: 11 residues. Trimming cost V 6 bases and J 13 bases, with 12 bases left between them. Germline assignment: CDR1 SNHLY and CDR2 FYNNEI. For the CDR3, the DNA is TGTGCCAGCAGAGAACAGGGTGGGCTGTTTTTT. Translation gives CASREQGGLFF.

The chain employs TRBV5-6 and TRBJ2-1, with a weak D call TRBD1 (7 bases). The CDR3 sequence is 16 residues long. V was trimmed by 2 bases and J by 2 bases, leaving 14 bases between them. Germline-derived CDR1 and CDR2 are SGHDT and YYEEEE. For the CDR3, the DNA is TGTGCCAGCAGCTTCCCCCAGGGGGGCACCTACAATGAGCAGTTCTTC. Amino acid sequence: CASSFPQGGTYNEQFF.

This chain connects TRBV29-1 to TRBJ2-1, with TRBD2 matching over 8 bases. The CDR3 totals 17 residues. Looked up from germline, CDR1 is SQVTM and CDR2 is ANQGSEA. V was clipped by 4 bases and J by 0 bases; unmatched bases: 11. This CDR3 reads CSVGGLVGESSYNEQFF. CDR3 bases: TGCAGCGTTGGGGGACTAGTAGGGGAGAGCTCCTACAATGAGCAGTTCTTC.

V gene TRBV2 combines with J gene TRBJ2-7; D not resolved. Germline values: CDR1 SNHLY, CDR2 FYNNEI. Between the trimmed V and J ends, which lost 6 bases and 4 bases, there was a span of 13 bases. This CDR3 has 13 amino acids. DNA of the CDR3: TGTGCCAGCAGCGAAACCAAGCCGTACGAGCAGTACTTC. As protein: CASSETKPYEQYF.

This clone was observed a few times. V usage is TRBV7-8 and J usage is TRBJ1-1; 9 positions match TRBD1. CDR1 and CDR2 from the germline V gene are SGHVS and FQNEAQ. Trimming took 4 bases from V and 4 from J; bases not matched to a gene: 7. The CDR3 loop spans 15 amino acids. The CDR3 loop reads CASSSYTGGFTEAFF. In nucleotides, the CDR3 is TGTGCCAGCAGCTCCTACACAGGGGGCTTCACTGAAGCTTTCTTT. The full variable domain, completed using reference TRBV7-8 and TRBJ1-1, is GAGVSQSPRYKVAKRGQDVALRCDPISGHVSLFWYQQALGQGPEFLTYFQNEAQLDKSGLPSDRFFAERPEGSVSTLKIQRTQQEDSAVYLCASSSYTGGFTEAFFGQGTRLTVV.

This chain connects TRBV6-5 to TRBJ1-2; tentative D call: TRBD1 (5 bases). V dropped 8 bases and J dropped 8 bases, with 21 bases sitting between them. Germline-derived CDR1 and CDR2 are MNHEY and SVGAGI. The CDR3 is made up of 14 amino acids. DNA for the CDR3: TGTGCCAGCTGTTGGTCCAGGGCGGCTGGCGGCTACACCTTC. It yields the protein CASCWSRAAGGYTF.

This clone was recorded a few times. This sequence joins TRBV19 and TRBJ1-2; D may be TRBD1 (5 bases). V lost 0 bases to trimming and J lost 4 bases, with 12 bases between them. The CDR3 contains 15 residues. Germline V gene lookup returns CDR1 LNHDA and CDR2 SQIVND (reference sequence). The DNA of the CDR3 is TGTGCCAGTAGTATAGATAAGGGGCCGATCTATGGCTACACCTTC. Its protein product is CASSIDKGPIYGYTF.

The chain is built from TRBV4-1 and TRBJ2-1, with 10 bases that match TRBD2. This CDR3 has 17 residues. The V gene's germline CDR1 is MGHRA and CDR2 YSYEKL. V trimming: 1 base; J trimming: 4 bases; junction bases outside the gene matches: 7. The CDR3 loop reads CASSQGRSSGGYNEQFF. The CDR3 coding sequence is TGCGCCAGCAGCCAAGGCCGGAGTAGCGGGGGGTACAATGAGCAGTTCTTC.

The chain uses TRBV6-1 and TRBJ1-2; TRBD1 matches 11 bases. J was trimmed by 4 bases and V by 6 bases; bases with no gene match: 4. Looked up from germline, CDR1 is MNHNS and CDR2 is SASEGT. This CDR3 spans 14 amino acids. CDR3: CASRDRGRAYGYTF. In DNA form, the CDR3 reads TGTGCCAGCAGGGACAGGGGGCGCGCCTATGGCTACACCTTC.

In its sample, this clone was seen once. The CDR3 is CASSPSTGGDYGYTF. The DNA of the CDR3 is TGTGCCAGCTCACCGTCGACAGGGGGCGACTATGGCTACACCTTC. The rearrangement links TRBV18 to TRBJ1-2; 10 bases map to TRBD1. Trimming cost V 3 bases and J 3 bases; bases outside gene matches: 4. Germline CDR1 and CDR2: KGHSH and LQKENI. This CDR3 has 15 residues.

This rearrangement joins TRBV9 to TRBJ2-5, with TRBD2 matching over 7 bases. From germline, CDR1 is SGDLS and CDR2 YYNGEE. The CDR3 contains 15 residues. V shed 0 bases and J 5 bases; nucleotides not matched to a gene: 7. CDR3 DNA sequence: TGTGCCAGCAGCGTAGAGGGGCTAGCGGATGAGACCCAGTACTTC. Translation gives CASSVEGLADETQYF.

The chain employs TRBV7-9 and TRBJ2-5, with a weak D call TRBD1 (7 bases). The CDR3 runs 15 residues. Trimming stripped 6 bases from V and 2 bases from J, with 16 bases between. Germline CDR1 is SEHNR and CDR2 is FQNEAQ (reference sequence). The CDR3 DNA sequence: TGTGCCAGCAGTTGGGGGGACAGATCACAAGAGACCCAGTACTTC. Translation gives CASSWGDRSQETQYF. Complete variable domain (other parts from reference TRBV7-9 and TRBJ2-5): DTGVSQNPRHKITKRGQNVTFRCDPISEHNRLYWYRQTLGQGPEFLTYFQNEAQLEKSRLLSDRFSAERPKGSFSTLEIQRTEQGDSAMYLCASSWGDRSQETQYFGPGTRLLVL.

V usage is TRBV5-1 and J usage is TRBJ1-1; 9 bases align to TRBD1. V shed 4 bases, J shed 3 bases, and the junction held 1 base outside the gene matches. The germline gives CDR1 SGHRS, CDR2 YFSETQ. The CDR3 has 13 residues. For the CDR3, the DNA is TGCGCCAGCAGCCGGACAGGGGACACTGAAGCTTTCTTT. Translation: CASSRTGDTEAFF.

The rearrangement joins TRBV7-9 to TRBJ2-3; 11 bases fit TRBD2. The V segment lost 5 bases and the J segment 5 bases; nucleotides outside the gene matches: 9. Germline V CDR1 and CDR2: SEHNR, FQNEAQ (reference sequence). This CDR3 spans 16 amino acids. CDR3 coding DNA: TGTGCCAGCAGCGCTAATAGCGGGGGGGCTGGAGATACGCAGTATTTT. It translates to CASSANSGGAGDTQYF.

This chain's CDR3 is CATNSGPGNSYNEQFF. The CDR3 nucleotides are TGCGCCACCAATAGTGGGCCGGGGAACTCCTACAATGAGCAGTTCTTC. The chain links TRBV5-1 to TRBJ2-1, with a tentative D call TRBD2 (5 bases). Trimming took off 9 bases at V and 0 bases at J, with 19 bases between the two ends. The CDR3 has 16 residues. In germline, CDR1 is SGHRS, CDR2 YFSETQ.